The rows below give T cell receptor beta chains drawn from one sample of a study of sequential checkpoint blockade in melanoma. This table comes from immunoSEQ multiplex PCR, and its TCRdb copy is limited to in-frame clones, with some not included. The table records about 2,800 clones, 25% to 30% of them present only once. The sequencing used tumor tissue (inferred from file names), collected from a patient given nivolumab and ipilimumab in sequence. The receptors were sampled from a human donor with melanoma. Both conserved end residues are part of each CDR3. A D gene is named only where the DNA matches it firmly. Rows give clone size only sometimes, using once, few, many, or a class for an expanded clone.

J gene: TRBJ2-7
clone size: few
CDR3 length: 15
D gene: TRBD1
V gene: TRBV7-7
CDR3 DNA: TGTGCCAGCAGCTTAGTGGCCGGGACAGGCTACGAGCAGTACTTC
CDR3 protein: CASSLVAGTGYEQYF

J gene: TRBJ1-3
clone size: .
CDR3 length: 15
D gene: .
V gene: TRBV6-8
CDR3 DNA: TGTGCCAGCAGTTACTCCCCACTTAATGGAAACACCATATATTTT
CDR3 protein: CASSYSPLNGNTIYF

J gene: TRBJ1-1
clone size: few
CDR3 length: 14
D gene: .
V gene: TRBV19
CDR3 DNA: TGTGCCAGTAGTATAGGACCGAGGAACACTGAAGCTTTCTTT
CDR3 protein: CASSIGPRNTEAFF

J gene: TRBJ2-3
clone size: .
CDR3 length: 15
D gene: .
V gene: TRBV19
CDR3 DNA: TGTGCCAGTAGTGAGCGCCGGGACCCTGGAAATACGCAGTATTTT
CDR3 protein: CASSERRDPGNTQYF

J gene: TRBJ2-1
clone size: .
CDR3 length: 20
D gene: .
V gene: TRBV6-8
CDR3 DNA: TGTGCCAGCAGTTACCGGCTACCTGGGAGGCTGGGGGCCGTGTACAATGAGCAGTTCTTC
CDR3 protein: CASSYRLPGRLGAVYNEQFF

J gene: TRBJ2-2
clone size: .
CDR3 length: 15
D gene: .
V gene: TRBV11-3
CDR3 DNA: TGTGCCAGCAGCTTGAGGGATGCGAACACCGGGGAGCTGTTTTTT
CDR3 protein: CASSLRDANTGELFF

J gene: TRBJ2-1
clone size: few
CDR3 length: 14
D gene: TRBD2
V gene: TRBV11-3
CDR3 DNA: TGTGCCAGCAGCACATGGGGGGGGAGCGATGAGCAGTTCTTC
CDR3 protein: CASSTWGGSDEQFF

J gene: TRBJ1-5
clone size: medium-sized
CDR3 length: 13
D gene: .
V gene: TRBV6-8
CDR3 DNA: TGTGCCATACAGGCGAATAGCAATCAGCCCCAGCATTTT
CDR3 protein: CAIQANSNQPQHF

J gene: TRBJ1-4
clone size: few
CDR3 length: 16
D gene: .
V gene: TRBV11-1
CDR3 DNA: TGTGCCAGCAGCCAAGATCTGGGGAGAGGGGATGAAAAACTGTTTTTT
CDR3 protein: CASSQDLGRGDEKLFF

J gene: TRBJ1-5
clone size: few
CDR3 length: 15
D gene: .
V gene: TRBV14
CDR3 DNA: TGTGCCAGTCGGAGACGGCTCTTGGGCGCGCAGCCCCAGCATTTT
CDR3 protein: CASRRRLLGAQPQHF

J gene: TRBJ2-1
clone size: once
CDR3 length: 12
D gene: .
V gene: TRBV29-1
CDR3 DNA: TGCAGCGTCCTAATCGCTACGAATGAGCAGTTCTTC
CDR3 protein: CSVLIATNEQFF

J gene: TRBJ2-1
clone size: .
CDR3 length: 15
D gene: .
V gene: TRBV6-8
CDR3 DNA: TGTGCCATCAGTGGCCTTCGAACTAGTGATAATGAGCAGTTCTTC
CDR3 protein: CAISGLRTSDNEQFF

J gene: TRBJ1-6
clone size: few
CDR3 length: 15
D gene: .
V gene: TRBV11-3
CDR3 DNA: TGTGCCAGCAGCCCGTACAGGGATCCCACTTCACCCCTCCACTTT
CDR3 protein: CASSPYRDPTSPLHF

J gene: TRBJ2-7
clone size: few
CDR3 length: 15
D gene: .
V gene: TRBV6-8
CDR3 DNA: TGTGCCAGTCATCTCGGAGCGGGTTCTGCGGACGAGCAGTACTTC
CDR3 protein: CASHLGAGSADEQYF

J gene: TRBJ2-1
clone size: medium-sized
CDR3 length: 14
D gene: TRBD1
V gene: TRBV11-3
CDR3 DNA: TGTGCCAGCAGCTTAATCAGGGGGCTAAATGAGCAGTTCTTC
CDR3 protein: CASSLIRGLNEQFF

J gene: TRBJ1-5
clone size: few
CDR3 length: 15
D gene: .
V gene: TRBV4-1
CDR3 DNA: TGCGCCAGCAGCCAAGGACCGCTCTCGAATCAGCCCCAGCATTTT
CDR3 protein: CASSQGPLSNQPQHF

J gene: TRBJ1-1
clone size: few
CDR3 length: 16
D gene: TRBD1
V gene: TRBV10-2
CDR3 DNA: TGCGCCAGCAGTGAGTTACGATCTCCCGGGACAGGGGAGGCTTTCTTT
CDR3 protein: CASSELRSPGTGEAFF

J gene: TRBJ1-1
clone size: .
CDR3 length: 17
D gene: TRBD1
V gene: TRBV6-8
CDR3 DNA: TGTGCCAGCAGTTATTCCGGGACAGGGGGGGTGAACACTGAAGCTTTCTTT
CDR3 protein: CASSYSGTGGVNTEAFF

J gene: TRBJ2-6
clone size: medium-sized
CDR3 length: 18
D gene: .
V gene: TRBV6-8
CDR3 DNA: TGTGCCAGCAGTACCGCAGGGCCCCCTGTATCTGGGGCCAACGTCCTGACTTTC
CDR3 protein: CASSTAGPPVSGANVLTF

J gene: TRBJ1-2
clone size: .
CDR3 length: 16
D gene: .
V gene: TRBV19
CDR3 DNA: TGTGCCAGTAGTGAACCGGGACGGAGAGCTAACTATGGCTACACCTTC
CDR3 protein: CASSEPGRRANYGYTF

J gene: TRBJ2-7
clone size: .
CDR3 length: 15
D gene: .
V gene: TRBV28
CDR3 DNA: TGTGCCAGCACTCGGGGCGCCCTTAGCTCCTACGAGCAGTACTTC
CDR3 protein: CASTRGALSSYEQYF

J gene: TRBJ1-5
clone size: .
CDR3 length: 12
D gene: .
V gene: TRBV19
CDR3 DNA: TGTGCCAGTAGTATAGGGGGTCAGCCCCAGCATTTT
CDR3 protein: CASSIGGQPQHF

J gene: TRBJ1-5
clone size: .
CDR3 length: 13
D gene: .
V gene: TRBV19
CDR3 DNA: TGTGCCAGTAGTGGGGCTGTCAATCAGCCCCAGCATTTT
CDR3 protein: CASSGAVNQPQHF

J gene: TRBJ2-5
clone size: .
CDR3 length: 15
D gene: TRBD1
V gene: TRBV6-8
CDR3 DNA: TGTGCCAGCAGTTGGGTCGGGACAGATCAAGAGACCCAGTACTTC
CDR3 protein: CASSWVGTDQETQYF

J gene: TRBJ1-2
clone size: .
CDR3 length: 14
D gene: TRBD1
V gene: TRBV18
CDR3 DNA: TGTGCCAGCTCACCAGAACAGGGGTGGTATGGCTACACCTTC
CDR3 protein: CASSPEQGWYGYTF